These 17 T cell receptor beta chains share one sample of origin, sequenced in a study of blood T cell repertoires in COVID-19. Clones were read by immunoSEQ multiplex PCR, and TCRdb kept only the in-frame ones, dropping some. Seen here are 150,000 to 200,000 clones, more than 85% observed once, and the top ten hold 1% to 1.5%. The specimen was PBMCs or T cells enriched from blood (not recorded which). These receptors all stem from a human donor with acute COVID-19. The donor label of this sample is uncertain.

This clone was picked up one time. The chain carries TRBV4-1 and TRBJ1-1; 8 nucleotides align to TRBD1. With V trimmed by 3 bases and J by 10 bases, 13 bases remained unmatched. The CDR3 runs to 15 residues. Germline assignment: CDR1 MGHRA and CDR2 YSYEKL. CDR3 amino acids: CASSQPDRDLRGAFF. The CDR3 DNA reads TGCGCCAGCAGCCAGCCGGACAGGGATTTGCGGGGAGCTTTCTTT.

The rearrangement links TRBV5-1 to TRBJ1-4, with 7 bases that match TRBD1. The trim removed 6 bases at V and 4 bases at J, leaving 6 bases unmatched. This CDR3 spans 14 amino acids. Looked up from germline, CDR1 is SGHRS and CDR2 is YFSETQ. This CDR3 is CASTPGTVNEKLFF. In DNA form, the CDR3 reads TGCGCCAGCACCCCCGGGACAGTTAATGAAAAACTGTTTTTT.

The chain employs TRBV7-3 and TRBJ2-1, with D hard to call. The CDR3 contains 15 residues. V was trimmed by 2 bases and J by 4 bases, leaving 12 bases between them. Germline V CDR1 and CDR2: SGHTA, FQGTGA. The CDR3 reads CASSLFRSAYNEQFF. The CDR3 region has the DNA TGTGCCAGCAGCTTATTTCGGAGTGCGTACAATGAGCAGTTCTTC.

The gene calls are TRBV19 and TRBJ1-5; 9 bases align to TRBD1. CDR3 length: 19 amino acids. Unmatched junction bases numbered 12, after V lost 3 bases and J lost 0 bases. In germline, CDR1 is LNHDA, CDR2 SQIVND (reference sequence). The CDR3 loop reads CASSIGGLGQGVSNQPQHF. The CDR3 DNA reads as TGTGCCAGTAGTATCGGGGGGTTGGGACAGGGAGTTAGCAATCAGCCCCAGCATTTT.

V usage is TRBV14 and J usage is TRBJ2-5; D is possibly TRBD1 (5 bases). V lost 4 bases, J lost 5 bases, and 14 bases lay in between. This CDR3 has 14 residues. Per the germline V gene, CDR1 is SGHDN and CDR2 is FVKESK. DNA of the CDR3: TGTGCCAGCAGCCTCCAGGGATTGTGGGAGACCCAGTACTTC. Translated, it gives CASSLQGLWETQYF.

This sequence joins TRBV28 and TRBJ1-2; possibly TRBD1 for D (5 bases). Per the germline V gene, CDR1 is MDHEN and CDR2 is SYDVKM. Trimming took 5 bases from V and 5 from J, leaving 15 bases between them. This CDR3 is 14 amino acids long. The CDR3 loop reads CASSPSTGLYGYTF. The CDR3 DNA is TGTGCCAGCAGTCCGAGTACGGGACTTTATGGCTACACCTTC.

The chain recombines TRBV2 with TRBJ2-1; 9 nucleotides agree with TRBD2. Germline V gene data show CDR1 as SNHLY and CDR2 as FYNNEI. This CDR3 spans 13 amino acids. With V trimmed by 8 bases and J by 9 bases, 8 bases remained unmatched. The CDR3 coding sequence is TGTGCCAGCGGAGGAGTAGCGGGGGCTGAGCAGTTCTTC. It yields the protein CASGGVAGAEQFF. The full variable domain, completed using reference TRBV2 and TRBJ2-1, is EPEVTQTPSHQVTQMGQEVILRCVPISNHLYFYWYRQILGQKVEFLVSFYNNEISEKSEIFDDQFSVERPDGSNFTLKIRSTKLEDSAMYFCASGGVAGAEQFFGPGTRLTVL.

The rearrangement joins TRBV24-1 to TRBJ1-2; possible D gene TRBD1, 5 bases. Germline values: CDR1 KGHDR, CDR2 SFDVKD. V lost 2 bases and J lost 4, with 22 bases in between. The CDR3 covers 18 residues. The CDR3 reads CATSDSRVGGNRVYGYTF. Here the CDR3 DNA reads TGTGCCACCAGTGATTCCAGGGTCGGTGGAAATAGGGTCTATGGCTACACCTTC.

The chain is built from TRBV5-6 and TRBJ1-1; D perhaps matches TRBD1 (5 bases). CDR3 length: 14 amino acids. Germline V gene data show CDR1 as SGHDT and CDR2 as YYEEEE. Trimming removed 3 bases from V and 5 bases from J, with 14 bases in between. The CDR3 loop reads CASSSRVAGTEAFF. DNA for the CDR3: TGTGCCAGCAGCTCCAGGGTAGCGGGAACTGAAGCTTTCTTT.

V is TRBV6-4 and J is TRBJ2-2; 7 nucleotides match TRBD2. The length of the CDR3 is 14 residues. The germline gives CDR1 MRHNA, CDR2 SNTAGT. V dropped 6 bases and J dropped 1; count of bases not matched to a gene: 2. CDR3 amino acids: CASRASGNTGELFF. CDR3 sequence (DNA): TGTGCCAGCAGGGCTAGCGGGAACACCGGGGAGCTGTTTTTT.

The chain joins TRBV19 to TRBJ1-4, with D possibly being TRBD1 (6 bases). This CDR3 contains 16 residues. The germline gives CDR1 LNHDA, CDR2 SQIVND (reference sequence). Trimming stripped 8 bases from V and 3 bases from J, with 19 bases between. The CDR3, as DNA: TGTGCCAGTGGTGGGGGCAGGCGACAGGCTAATGAAAAACTGTTTTTT. Residues: CASGGGRRQANEKLFF.

This clone was seen a few times. The chain carries TRBV2 and TRBJ1-2; 7 bases match TRBD1. CDR1 and CDR2 (germline): SNHLY, FYNNEI. The ends lost 6 bases at V and 4 bases at J; junction bases unmatched: 8. The CDR3 runs 14 residues. For the CDR3, the DNA is TGTGCCAGCAGGGGGGACAGCCTTGTCTATGGCTACACCTTC. Amino acid sequence: CASRGDSLVYGYTF.

The chain recombines TRBV13 with TRBJ1-4, with 11 bases that match TRBD1. This CDR3 is 16 amino acids long. Unmatched junction bases numbered 7, after V lost 5 bases and J lost 5 bases. Germline values: CDR1 PRHDT, CDR2 FYEKMQ (reference sequence). In DNA form, the CDR3 reads TGTGCCAGCAGCCAGGACAGGGGGCAAGGGAATGAAAAACTGTTTTTT. Amino acids: CASSQDRGQGNEKLFF.

The chain has TRBV5-4 and TRBJ2-7; TRBD1 matches 8 bases. This CDR3 is built from 17 residues. V was pared by 2 bases and J by 4 bases, with 14 bases of the junction left unmatched. Germline CDR1 SGHNT, CDR2 YYREEE (reference sequence). The CDR3 is CASSFSGSGQGLYEQYF. The CDR3 bases are TGTGCCAGCAGCTTTTCTGGTTCTGGACAGGGATTATACGAGCAGTACTTC.

The chain joins TRBV11-2 to TRBJ1-3; D perhaps matches TRBD1 (6 bases). The CDR3 runs to 16 residues. V was cut by 5 bases and J by 2 bases, with 16 bases left in between. The V gene's germline CDR1 is SGHAT and CDR2 FQNNGV. Written as DNA, the CDR3 is TGTGCCAGCAGCCCTCGCGGGGGGGCGGCTGGAAACACCATATATTTT. It translates to CASSPRGGAAGNTIYF.

The chain joins TRBV28 to TRBJ1-2; weak D call: TRBD1 (5 bases). The CDR3 contains 12 residues. V shed 6 bases and J shed 3 bases, with 8 bases lying between them. Per the germline V gene, CDR1 is MDHEN and CDR2 is SYDVKM. The CDR3 DNA reads as TGTGCCAGCAGCCTGACAGACTATGGCTACACCTTC. This codes for CASSLTDYGYTF.

The chain links TRBV10-3 to TRBJ1-5; a weak D match, TRBD1 (5 bases). CDR1 is ENHRY, CDR2 SYGVKD, per germline. CDR3 length: 19 amino acids. Trimming left V 3 bases short and J 1 base short, with 22 bases between. The CDR3 region has the DNA TGTGCCATCAGTGAAAGGGGTCAGATGGGGTTAGGCAGCAATCAGCCCCAGCATTTT. Protein product: CAISERGQMGLGSNQPQHF.